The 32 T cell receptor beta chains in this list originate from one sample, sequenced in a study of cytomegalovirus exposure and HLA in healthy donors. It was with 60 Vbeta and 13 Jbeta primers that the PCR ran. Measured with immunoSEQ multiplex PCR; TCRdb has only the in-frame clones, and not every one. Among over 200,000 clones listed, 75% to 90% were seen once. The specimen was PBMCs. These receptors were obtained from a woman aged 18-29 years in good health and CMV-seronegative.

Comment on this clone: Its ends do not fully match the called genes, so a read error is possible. DNA of the CDR3: TGTTCCAGCAGCTCACCAACTAAGTACAATGAGCAGTTCTTC. Its protein is CSSSSPTKYNEQFF. This rearrangement joins TRBV7-9 to TRBJ2-1, with D uncertain. Germline V gene sequence: CDR1 SEHNR, CDR2 FQNEAQ (reference sequence). The CDR3 spans 14 residues.

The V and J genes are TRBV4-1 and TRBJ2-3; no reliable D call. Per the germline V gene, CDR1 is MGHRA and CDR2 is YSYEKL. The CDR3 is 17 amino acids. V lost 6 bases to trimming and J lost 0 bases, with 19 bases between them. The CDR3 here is CASSPRLDRPSTDTQYF. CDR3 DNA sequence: TGCGCCAGCAGTCCTCGACTGGATAGACCTAGCACAGATACGCAGTATTTT.

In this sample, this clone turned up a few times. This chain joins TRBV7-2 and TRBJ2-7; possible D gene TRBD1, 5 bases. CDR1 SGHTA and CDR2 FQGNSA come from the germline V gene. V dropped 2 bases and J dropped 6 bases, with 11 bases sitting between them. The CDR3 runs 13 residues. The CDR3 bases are TGTGCCAGCAGCTTACTGGGCCAGGGCGAGCAGTACTTC. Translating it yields CASSLLGQGEQYF.

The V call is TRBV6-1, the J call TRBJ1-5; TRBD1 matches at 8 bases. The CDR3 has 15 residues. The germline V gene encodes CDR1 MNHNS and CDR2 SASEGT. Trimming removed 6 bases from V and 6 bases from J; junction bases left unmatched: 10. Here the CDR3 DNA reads TGTGCCAGCAGGCTTGACAGGGGAATAAGTCAGCCCCAGCATTTT. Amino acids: CASRLDRGISQPQHF.

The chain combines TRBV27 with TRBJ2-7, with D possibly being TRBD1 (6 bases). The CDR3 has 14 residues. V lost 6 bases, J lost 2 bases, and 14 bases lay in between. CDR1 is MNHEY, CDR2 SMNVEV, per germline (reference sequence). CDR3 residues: CASSSSTGTYEQYF. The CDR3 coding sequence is TGTGCCAGCAGCTCCTCGACAGGAACCTACGAGCAGTACTTC.

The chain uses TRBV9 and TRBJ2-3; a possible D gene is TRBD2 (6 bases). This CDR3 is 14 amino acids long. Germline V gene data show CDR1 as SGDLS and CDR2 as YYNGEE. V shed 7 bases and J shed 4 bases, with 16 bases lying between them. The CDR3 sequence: CASGREYVADTQYF. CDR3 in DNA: TGTGCCAGCGGACGGGAGTATGTGGCAGATACGCAGTATTTT.

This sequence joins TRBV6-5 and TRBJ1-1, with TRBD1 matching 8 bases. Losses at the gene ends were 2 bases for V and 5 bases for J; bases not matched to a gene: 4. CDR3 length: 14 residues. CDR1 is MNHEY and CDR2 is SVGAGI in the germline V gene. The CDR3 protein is CASSYQGARTEAFF. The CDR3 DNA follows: TGTGCCAGCAGTTACCAGGGGGCAAGGACTGAAGCTTTCTTT.

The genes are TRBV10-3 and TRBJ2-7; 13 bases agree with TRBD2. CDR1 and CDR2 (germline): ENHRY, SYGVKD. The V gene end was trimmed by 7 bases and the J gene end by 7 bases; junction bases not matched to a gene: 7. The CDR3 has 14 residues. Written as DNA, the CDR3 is TGTGCCATCACCGCACTAGCGGGAGGGCAGGAGCAGTACTTC. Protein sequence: CAITALAGGQEQYF.

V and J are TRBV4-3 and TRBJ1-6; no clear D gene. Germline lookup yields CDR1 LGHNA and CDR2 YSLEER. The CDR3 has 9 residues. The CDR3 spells CRRASPLHF. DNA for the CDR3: TGCAGGCGGGCATCACCCCTCCACTTT.

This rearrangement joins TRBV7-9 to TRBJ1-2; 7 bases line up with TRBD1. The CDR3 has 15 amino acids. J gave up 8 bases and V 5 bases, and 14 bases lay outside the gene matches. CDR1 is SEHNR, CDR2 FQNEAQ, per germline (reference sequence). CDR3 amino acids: CASSPRTGALRGYTF. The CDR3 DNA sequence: TGTGCCAGCAGCCCTCGGACAGGCGCCTTGCGGGGCTACACCTTC.

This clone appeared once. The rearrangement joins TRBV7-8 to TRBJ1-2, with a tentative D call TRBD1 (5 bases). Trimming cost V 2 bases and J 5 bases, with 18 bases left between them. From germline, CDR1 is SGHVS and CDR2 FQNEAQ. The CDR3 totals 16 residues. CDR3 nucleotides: TGTGCCAGCAGCTTACAGGGCCCTGGTCTGGTGTATGGCTACACCTTC. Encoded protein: CASSLQGPGLVYGYTF.

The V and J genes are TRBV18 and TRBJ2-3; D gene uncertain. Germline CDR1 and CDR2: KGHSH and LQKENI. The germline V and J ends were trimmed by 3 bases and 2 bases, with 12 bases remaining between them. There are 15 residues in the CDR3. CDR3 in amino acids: CASSPNQVLTDTQYF. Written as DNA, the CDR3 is TGTGCCAGCTCACCTAATCAGGTACTCACAGATACGCAGTATTTT.

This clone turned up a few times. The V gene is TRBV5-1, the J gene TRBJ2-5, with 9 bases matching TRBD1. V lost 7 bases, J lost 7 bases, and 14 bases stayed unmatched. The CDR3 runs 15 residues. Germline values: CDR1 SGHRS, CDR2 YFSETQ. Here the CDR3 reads CASDPGQGTSGTQYF. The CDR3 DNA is TGCGCCAGCGATCCGGGACAGGGTACCTCAGGGACCCAGTACTTC.

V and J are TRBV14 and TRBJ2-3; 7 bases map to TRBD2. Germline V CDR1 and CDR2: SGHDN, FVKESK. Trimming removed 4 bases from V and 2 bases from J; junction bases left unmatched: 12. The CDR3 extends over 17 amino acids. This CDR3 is CASSPRTTRGVTDTQYF. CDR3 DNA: TGTGCCAGCAGCCCCCGGACTACCCGGGGGGTCACAGATACGCAGTATTTT.

CDR3 in amino acids: CASSDTAGAYNEQFF. The CDR3 DNA reads TGTGCCAGCAGTGACACTGCGGGGGCTTACAATGAGCAGTTCTTC. This rearrangement joins TRBV6-4 to TRBJ2-1; perhaps TRBD2 as D (7 bases). The CDR3 length is 15 residues. The ends were cut back, 2 bases at V and 4 bases at J, with 12 bases in the middle. Germline V gene lookup returns CDR1 MRHNA and CDR2 SNTAGT.

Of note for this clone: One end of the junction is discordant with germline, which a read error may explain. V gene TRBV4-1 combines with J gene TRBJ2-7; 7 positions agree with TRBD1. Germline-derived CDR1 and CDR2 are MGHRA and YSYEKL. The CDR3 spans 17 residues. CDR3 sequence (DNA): TGCGCCAGCAGCCAAGGTACGACAGGGATTCTTTTCTACGGGCAGTACTTC. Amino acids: CASSQGTTGILFYGQYF.

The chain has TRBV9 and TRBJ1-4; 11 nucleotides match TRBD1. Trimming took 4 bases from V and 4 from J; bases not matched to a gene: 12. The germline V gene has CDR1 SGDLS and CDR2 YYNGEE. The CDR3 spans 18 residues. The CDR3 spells CASSSRVDRGLSNEKLFF. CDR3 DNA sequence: TGTGCCAGCAGCAGTAGAGTGGACAGGGGGCTAAGTAATGAAAAACTGTTTTTT.

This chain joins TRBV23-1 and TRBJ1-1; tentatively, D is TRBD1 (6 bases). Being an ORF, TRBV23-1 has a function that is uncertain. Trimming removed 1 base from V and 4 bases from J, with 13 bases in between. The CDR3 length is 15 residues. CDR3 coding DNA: TGCGCCAGCAGTCAATTGTTTATGGGGGCCACTGAAGCTTTCTTT. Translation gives CASSQLFMGATEAFF.

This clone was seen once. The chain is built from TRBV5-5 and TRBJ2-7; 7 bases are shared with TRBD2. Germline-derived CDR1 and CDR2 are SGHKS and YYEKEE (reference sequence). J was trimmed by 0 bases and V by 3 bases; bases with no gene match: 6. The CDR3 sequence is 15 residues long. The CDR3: CASSWEGSSSYEQYF. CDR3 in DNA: TGTGCCAGCAGCTGGGAGGGGTCGAGCTCCTACGAGCAGTACTTC.

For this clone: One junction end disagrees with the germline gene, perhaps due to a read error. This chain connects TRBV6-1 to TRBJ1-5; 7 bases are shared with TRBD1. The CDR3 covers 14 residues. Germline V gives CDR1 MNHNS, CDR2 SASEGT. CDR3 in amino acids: CASRVLDRDQPQHF. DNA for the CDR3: TGTGCCAGCAGAGTATTAGACAGGGATCAACCCCAGCATTTT.

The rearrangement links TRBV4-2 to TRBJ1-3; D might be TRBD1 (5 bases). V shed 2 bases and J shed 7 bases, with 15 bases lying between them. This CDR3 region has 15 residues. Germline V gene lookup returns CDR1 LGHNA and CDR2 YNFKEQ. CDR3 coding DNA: TGTGCCAGCAGCCAACTCGAAGGGGTAAGGAACACCATATATTTT. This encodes CASSQLEGVRNTIYF.

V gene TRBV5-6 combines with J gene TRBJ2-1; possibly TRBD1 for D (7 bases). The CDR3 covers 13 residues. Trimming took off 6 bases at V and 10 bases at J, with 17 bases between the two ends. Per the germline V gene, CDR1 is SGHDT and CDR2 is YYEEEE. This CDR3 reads CASTQEGAREQFF. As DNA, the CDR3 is TGTGCCAGCACCCAGGAGGGGGCTCGAGAGCAGTTCTTC.

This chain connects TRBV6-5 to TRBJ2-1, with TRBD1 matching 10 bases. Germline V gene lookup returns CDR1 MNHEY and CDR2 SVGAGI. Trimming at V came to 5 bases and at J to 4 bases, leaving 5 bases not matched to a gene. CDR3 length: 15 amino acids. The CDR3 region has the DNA TGTGCCAGCAGTCCCCGGACAGGGGGGTACAATGAGCAGTTCTTC. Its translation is CASSPRTGGYNEQFF.

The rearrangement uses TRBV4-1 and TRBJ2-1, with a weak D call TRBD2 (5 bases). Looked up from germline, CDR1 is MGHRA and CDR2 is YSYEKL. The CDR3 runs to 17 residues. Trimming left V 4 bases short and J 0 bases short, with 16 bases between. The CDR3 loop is CASSPLITGSSYNEQFF. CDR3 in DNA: TGCGCCAGCAGCCCCCTCATAACGGGGAGCTCCTACAATGAGCAGTTCTTC.

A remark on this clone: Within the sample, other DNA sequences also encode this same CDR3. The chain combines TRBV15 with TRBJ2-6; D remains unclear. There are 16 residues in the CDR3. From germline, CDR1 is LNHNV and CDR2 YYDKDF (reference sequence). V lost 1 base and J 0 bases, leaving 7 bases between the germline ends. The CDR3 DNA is TGTGCCACCAGCAGAGGCGGTATCTCTGGGGCCAACGTCCTGACTTTC. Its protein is CATSRGGISGANVLTF.

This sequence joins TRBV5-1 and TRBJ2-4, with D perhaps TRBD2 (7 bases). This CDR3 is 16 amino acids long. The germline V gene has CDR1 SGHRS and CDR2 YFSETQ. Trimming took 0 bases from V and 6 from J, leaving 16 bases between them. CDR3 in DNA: TGCGCCAGCAGCTTGGCTCGGGGGGCGCTGGGAAACATTCAGTACTTC. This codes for CASSLARGALGNIQYF.

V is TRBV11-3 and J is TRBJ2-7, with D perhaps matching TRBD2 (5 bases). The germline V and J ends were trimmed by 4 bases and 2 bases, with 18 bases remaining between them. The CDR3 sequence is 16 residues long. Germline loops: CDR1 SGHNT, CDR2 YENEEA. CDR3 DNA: TGTGCCAGCAGCTGGGCCTTTAGCGTGACGCCCTACGAGCAGTACTTC. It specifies CASSWAFSVTPYEQYF.

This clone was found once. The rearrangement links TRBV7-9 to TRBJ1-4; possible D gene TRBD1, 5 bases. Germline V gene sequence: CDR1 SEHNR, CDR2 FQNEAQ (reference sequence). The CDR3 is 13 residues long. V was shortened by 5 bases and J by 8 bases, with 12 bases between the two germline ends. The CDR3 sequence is CASSSSGGEKLFF. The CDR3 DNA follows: TGTGCCAGCAGCAGCTCCGGGGGGGAAAAACTGTTTTTT.

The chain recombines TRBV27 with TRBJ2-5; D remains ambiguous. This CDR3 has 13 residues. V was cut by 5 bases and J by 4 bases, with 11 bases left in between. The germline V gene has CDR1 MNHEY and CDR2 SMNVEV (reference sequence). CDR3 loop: CASSRVLGETQYF. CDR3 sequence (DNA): TGTGCCAGCAGTCGGGTATTGGGAGAGACCCAGTACTTC.

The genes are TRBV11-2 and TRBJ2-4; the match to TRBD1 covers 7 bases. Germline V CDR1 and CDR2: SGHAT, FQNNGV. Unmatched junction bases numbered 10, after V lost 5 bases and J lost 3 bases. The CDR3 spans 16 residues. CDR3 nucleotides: TGTGCCAGCAGCCCACTGCGACAGGGCCGCAAAAACATTCAGTACTTC. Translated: CASSPLRQGRKNIQYF.

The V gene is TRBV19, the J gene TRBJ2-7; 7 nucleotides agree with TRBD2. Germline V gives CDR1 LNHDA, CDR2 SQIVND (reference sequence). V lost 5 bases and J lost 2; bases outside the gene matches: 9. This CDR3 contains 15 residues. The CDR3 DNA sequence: TGTGCCAGTAGTTCGAGCGGACTAGGGCCCTACGAGCAGTACTTC. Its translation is CASSSSGLGPYEQYF. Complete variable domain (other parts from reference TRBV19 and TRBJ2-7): DGGITQSPKYLFRKEGQNVTLSCEQNLNHDAMYWYRQDPGQGLRLIYYSQIVNDFQKGDIAEGYSVSREKKESFPLTVTSAQKNPTAFYLCASSSSGLGPYEQYFGPGTRLTVT.

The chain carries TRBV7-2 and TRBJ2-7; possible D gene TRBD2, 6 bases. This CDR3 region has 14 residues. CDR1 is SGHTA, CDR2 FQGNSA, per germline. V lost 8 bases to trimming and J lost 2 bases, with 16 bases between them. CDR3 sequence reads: CASARGGSTYEQYF. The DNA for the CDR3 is TGTGCCAGCGCCCGAGGAGGGTCCACCTACGAGCAGTACTTC.